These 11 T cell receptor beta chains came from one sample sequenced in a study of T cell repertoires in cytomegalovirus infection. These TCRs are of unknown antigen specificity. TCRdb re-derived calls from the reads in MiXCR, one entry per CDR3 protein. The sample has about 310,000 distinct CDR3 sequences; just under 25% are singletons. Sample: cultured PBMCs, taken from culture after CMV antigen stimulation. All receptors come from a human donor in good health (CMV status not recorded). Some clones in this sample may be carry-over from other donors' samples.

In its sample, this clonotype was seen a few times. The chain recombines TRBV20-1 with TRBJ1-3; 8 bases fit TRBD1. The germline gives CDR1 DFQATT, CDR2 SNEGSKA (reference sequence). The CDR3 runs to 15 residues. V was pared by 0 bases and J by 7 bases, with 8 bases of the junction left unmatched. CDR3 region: CSARDPGGSKNTIYF. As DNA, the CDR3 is TGCAGTGCTAGAGATCCAGGGGGCTCGAAGAACACCATATATTTT.

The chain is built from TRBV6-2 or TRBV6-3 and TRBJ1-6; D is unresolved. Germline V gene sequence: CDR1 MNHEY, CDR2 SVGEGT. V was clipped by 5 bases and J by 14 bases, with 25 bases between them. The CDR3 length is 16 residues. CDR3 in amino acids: CASSRDLDPWSVALHF. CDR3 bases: TGTGCCAGCAGTCGCGACCTCGACCCATGGAGTGTGGCCCTCCACTTT.

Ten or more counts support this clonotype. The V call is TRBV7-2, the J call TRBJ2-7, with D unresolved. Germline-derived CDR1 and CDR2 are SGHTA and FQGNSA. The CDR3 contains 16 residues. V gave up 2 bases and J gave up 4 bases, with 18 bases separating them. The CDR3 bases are TGTGCCAGCAGCTTAATGTTCCTGACAAGAGGTTACGAGCAGTACTTC. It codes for CASSLMFLTRGYEQYF.

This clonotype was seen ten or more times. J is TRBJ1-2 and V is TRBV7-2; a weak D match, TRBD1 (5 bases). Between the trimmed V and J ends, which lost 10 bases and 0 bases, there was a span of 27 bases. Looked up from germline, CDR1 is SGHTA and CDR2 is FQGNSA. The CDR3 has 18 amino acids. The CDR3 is CAIEEVGTGKGPNYGYTF. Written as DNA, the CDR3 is TGTGCCATCGAGGAAGTGGGGACGGGGAAAGGTCCTAACTATGGCTACACCTTC. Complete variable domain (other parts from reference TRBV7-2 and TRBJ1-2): GAGVSQSPSNKVTEKGKDVELRCDPISGHTALYWYRQSLGQGLEFLIYFQGNSAPDKSGLPSDRFSAERTGGSVSTLTIQRTQQEDSAVYLCAIEEVGTGKGPNYGYTFGSGTRLTVV.

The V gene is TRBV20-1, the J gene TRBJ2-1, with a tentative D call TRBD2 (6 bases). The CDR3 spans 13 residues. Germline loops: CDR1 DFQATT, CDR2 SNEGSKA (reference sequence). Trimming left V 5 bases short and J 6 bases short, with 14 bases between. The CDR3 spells CSAPTGGSNEQFF. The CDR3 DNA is TGCAGTGCTCCGACCGGGGGATCCAATGAGCAGTTCTTC.

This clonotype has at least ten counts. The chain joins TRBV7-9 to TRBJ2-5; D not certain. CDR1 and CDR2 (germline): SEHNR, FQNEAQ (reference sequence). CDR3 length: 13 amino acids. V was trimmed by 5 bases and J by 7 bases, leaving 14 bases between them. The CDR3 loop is CASSPAPWGTQYF. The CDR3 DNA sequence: TGTGCCAGCAGCCCCGCTCCTTGGGGGACCCAGTACTTC. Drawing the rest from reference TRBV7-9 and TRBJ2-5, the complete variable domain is DTGVSQNPRHKITKRGQNVTFRCDPISEHNRLYWYRQTLGQGPEFLTYFQNEAQLEKSRLLSDRFSAERPKGSFSTLEIQRTEQGDSAMYLCASSPAPWGTQYFGPGTRLLVL.

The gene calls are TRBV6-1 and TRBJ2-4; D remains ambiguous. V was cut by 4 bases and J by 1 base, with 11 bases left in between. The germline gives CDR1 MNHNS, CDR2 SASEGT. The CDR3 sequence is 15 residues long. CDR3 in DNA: TGTGCCAGCAGTGTCATCCAGGTCGCCAAAAACATTCAGTACTTC. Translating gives CASSVIQVAKNIQYF.

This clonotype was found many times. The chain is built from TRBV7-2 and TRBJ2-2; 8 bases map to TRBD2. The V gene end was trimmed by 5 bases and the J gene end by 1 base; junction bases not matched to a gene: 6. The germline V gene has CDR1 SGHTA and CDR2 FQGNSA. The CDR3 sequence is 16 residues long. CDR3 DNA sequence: TGTGCCAGCAGCCCCTTCCTAGCGGGGAACACCGGGGAGCTGTTTTTT. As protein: CASSPFLAGNTGELFF. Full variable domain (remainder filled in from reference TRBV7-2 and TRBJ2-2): GAGVSQSPSNKVTEKGKDVELRCDPISGHTALYWYRQSLGQGLEFLIYFQGNSAPDKSGLPSDRFSAERTGGSVSTLTIQRTQQEDSAVYLCASSPFLAGNTGELFFGEGSRLTVL.

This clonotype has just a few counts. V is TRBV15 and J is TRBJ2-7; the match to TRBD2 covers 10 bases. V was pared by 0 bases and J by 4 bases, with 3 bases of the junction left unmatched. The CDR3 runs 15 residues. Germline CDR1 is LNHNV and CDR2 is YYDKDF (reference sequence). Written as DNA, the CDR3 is TGTGCCACCAGCAGAGATCGGACTAGCGGTTACGAGCAGTACTTC. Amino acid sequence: CATSRDRTSGYEQYF.

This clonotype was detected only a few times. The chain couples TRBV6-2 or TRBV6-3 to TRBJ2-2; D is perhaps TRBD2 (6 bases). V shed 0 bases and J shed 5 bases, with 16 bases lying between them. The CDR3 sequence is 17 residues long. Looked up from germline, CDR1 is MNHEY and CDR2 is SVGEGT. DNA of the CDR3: TGTGCCAGCAGTTACTCGAAGACGGGAGTTGGGACCGGGGAGCTGTTTTTT. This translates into CASSYSKTGVGTGELFF.

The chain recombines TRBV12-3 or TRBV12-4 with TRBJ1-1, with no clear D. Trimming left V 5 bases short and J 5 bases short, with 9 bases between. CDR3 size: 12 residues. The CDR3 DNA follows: TGTGCCAGCAGTGTAGGTTGGACTGAAGCTTTCTTT. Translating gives CASSVGWTEAFF.